What follows are 11 T cell receptor beta chains derived from one specimen sequenced in a study of cytomegalovirus exposure and HLA in healthy donors. The PCR was carried out with 60 Vbeta primers and 13 Jbeta primers. The method was immunoSEQ multiplex PCR; TCRdb's version includes in-frame clones alone and lacks a portion of them. The profile shows around 190,000 clones, approximately 80% of them singletons. Material: PBMCs. The source of these receptors is a woman between 45 and 60 years old in good health and CMV-seronegative.

V is TRBV15 and J is TRBJ1-5; 9 bases line up with TRBD1. J gave up 3 bases and V 9 bases, and 6 bases lay outside the gene matches. CDR3 length: 14 residues. Germline V gives CDR1 LNHNV, CDR2 YYDKDF (reference sequence). The CDR3 DNA reads as TGTGCCACTCGGCGGACAGGGGACAATCAGCCCCAGCATTTT. Translating gives CATRRTGDNQPQHF.

This clone showed up just once. The rearrangement joins TRBV7-9 to TRBJ2-1; a weak D match, TRBD1 (6 bases). CDR1 is SEHNR, CDR2 FQNEAQ, per germline (reference sequence). The CDR3 extends over 15 amino acids. Trimming took off 2 bases at V and 3 bases at J, with 11 bases between the two ends. CDR3 DNA sequence: TGTGCCAGCAGCTTATTCCAGGGGAGCTACAATGAGCAGTTCTTC. This encodes CASSLFQGSYNEQFF. Full variable domain (remainder filled in from reference TRBV7-9 and TRBJ2-1): DTGVSQNPRHKITKRGQNVTFRCDPISEHNRLYWYRQTLGQGPEFLTYFQNEAQLEKSRLLSDRFSAERPKGSFSTLEIQRTEQGDSAMYLCASSLFQGSYNEQFFGPGTRLTVL.

The gene calls are TRBV5-4 and TRBJ2-1, with 8 bases that match TRBD2. CDR3 length: 16 residues. V shed 3 bases and J 5 bases; nucleotides not matched to a gene: 10. In germline, CDR1 is SGHNT, CDR2 YYREEE (reference sequence). In nucleotides, the CDR3 is TGTGCCAGCAGCTCAAAACCGGGACTAGGAGACAATGAGCAGTTCTTC. Amino acid sequence: CASSSKPGLGDNEQFF.

The chain joins TRBV7-9 to TRBJ2-3, with D tentatively TRBD2 (5 bases). Germline loops: CDR1 SEHNR, CDR2 FQNEAQ (reference sequence). The CDR3 contains 16 residues. The V end was cut by 1 base, the J end by 2 bases, with 13 bases between. CDR3 protein: CASSLGSGGFTDTQYF. CDR3 bases: TGTGCCAGCAGCTTAGGGTCTGGAGGATTCACAGATACGCAGTATTTT.

The chain is built from TRBV18 and TRBJ2-2; tentative D call: TRBD1 (5 bases). V was clipped by 3 bases and J by 6 bases, with 17 bases between them. The CDR3 extends over 16 amino acids. Germline assignment: CDR1 KGHSH and CDR2 LQKENI. The CDR3 loop reads CASSPPGSAQAGELFF. CDR3 coding DNA: TGTGCCAGCTCACCCCCAGGCAGCGCACAGGCCGGGGAGCTGTTTTTT.

Remarks on this clone: Germline and junction disagree at one end, which may indicate a read error. V and J are TRBV7-9 and TRBJ2-2; TRBD2 agrees at 8 bases. Germline V gene sequence: CDR1 SEHNR, CDR2 FQNEAQ (reference sequence). The CDR3 totals 15 residues. The CDR3 is CSSSLPGLETGELFF. CDR3 nucleotides: TGTTCCAGCAGCTTGCCGGGACTAGAGACCGGGGAGCTGTTTTTT. Filled out from reference TRBV7-9 and TRBJ2-2, the complete variable domain reads DTGVSQNPRHKITKRGQNVTFRCDPISEHNRLYWYRQTLGQGPEFLTYFQNEAQLEKSRLLSDRFSAERPKGSFSTLEIQRTEQGDSAMYLCSSSLPGLETGELFFGEGSRLTVL.

The gene calls are TRBV9 and TRBJ2-2, with D hard to call. Trimming pared 0 bases from V and 7 bases from J, leaving 4 bases between. The CDR3 length is 12 residues. Germline assignment: CDR1 SGDLS and CDR2 YYNGEE. The CDR3 nucleotides are TGTGCCAGCAGCGTAGACTTCGGGGAGCTGTTTTTT. It is translated as CASSVDFGELFF.

This clone was picked up a small number of times. This rearrangement joins TRBV6-6 to TRBJ2-3, with TRBD2 matching 9 bases. The length of the CDR3 is 16 residues. Trimming took 2 bases from V and 0 from J; bases not matched to a gene: 3. CDR1 is MNHNY, CDR2 SVGAGI, per germline (reference sequence). The CDR3 region has the DNA TGTGCCAGCAGTTACGGGCTAGCGGGGAGCACAGATACGCAGTATTTT. Its protein product is CASSYGLAGSTDTQYF.

The chain is built from TRBV5-4 and TRBJ2-7; possible D gene TRBD1, 6 bases. Trimming took off 2 bases at V and 1 base at J, with 13 bases between the two ends. CDR1 is SGHNT, CDR2 YYREEE, per germline (reference sequence). The CDR3 spans 15 residues. The CDR3 bases are TGTGCCAGCAGCTTACCAGGGGTTTTGTCCTACGAGCAGTACTTC. It codes for CASSLPGVLSYEQYF.

The chain carries TRBV14 and TRBJ1-4; the D gene is possibly TRBD1 (5 bases). CDR1 SGHDN and CDR2 FVKESK come from the germline V gene. The CDR3 extends over 13 amino acids. V was trimmed by 0 bases and J by 10 bases, leaving 9 bases between them. The CDR3 region has the DNA TGTGCCAGCAGCCAAGACTGGCAGGGAAAACTGTTTTTT. Translated: CASSQDWQGKLFF.

This clone was seen only a few times. The chain links TRBV6-4 to TRBJ2-7, with D tentatively TRBD2 (7 bases). Germline V gene sequence: CDR1 MRHNA, CDR2 SNTAGT. Deletions cut 8 bases from V and 5 bases from J, with 19 bases between. CDR3 size: 14 residues. CDR3 loop: CASHSAGAGDEQYF. CDR3 nucleotide sequence: TGTGCCAGCCACTCCGCGGGGGCAGGGGACGAGCAGTACTTC.